A single sample is the source of the 8 T cell receptor beta chains below, sequenced in a study of patients and donors after allogeneic stem cell transplantation. From the RT-PCR reads, TCRdb called clonotypes with MiXCR, one entry per CDR3 protein. The sample holds 390,000 or so distinct CDR3 sequences, around 15% seen once. Material: blood, either unsorted or a sorted T cell fraction (not recorded which). The receptors here all came from a human donor who was either an allogeneic HSCT recipient or a stem cell or donor lymphocyte infusion donor (not recorded which). It is not recorded whose cells these are; they may come from a transplant donor.

This clonotype was counted a few times. At one end, the junction sequence differs from germline, possibly due to a read error. The chain recombines TRBV12-3 or TRBV12-4 with TRBJ2-2; tentatively, D is TRBD2 (6 bases). The CDR3 runs 14 residues. CDR3 sequence: CASSEQALTGEVFF. CDR3 nucleotides: TGTGCCAGCAGTGAACAGGCTCTCACCGGGGAGGTGTTTTTT.

In this sample, this clonotype turned up a few times. The chain employs TRBV9 and TRBJ2-2, with D perhaps matching TRBD1 or TRBD2 (5 bases each). The V gene lost 0 bases and the J gene lost 4 bases, with 13 bases spanning the gap. Germline-derived CDR1 and CDR2 are SGDLS and YYNGEE. The CDR3 is 16 residues long. CDR3 sequence: CASSVGRGDGTGELFF. CDR3 coding DNA: TGTGCCAGCAGCGTAGGACGAGGGGATGGCACCGGGGAGCTGTTTTTT.

This clonotype was counted ten times or more. The chain joins TRBV5-1 to TRBJ2-5; no firm D call. V was clipped by 2 bases and J by 1 base, with 6 bases between them. Per the germline V gene, CDR1 is SGHRS and CDR2 is YFSETQ. This CDR3 has 13 amino acids. CDR3 coding DNA: TGCGCCAGCAGCTTACGACCCCAAGAGACCCAGTACTTC. Its protein is CASSLRPQETQYF. The whole variable domain, remainder taken from reference TRBV5-1 and TRBJ2-5, is KAGVTQTPRYLIKTRGQQVTLSCSPISGHRSVSWYQQTPGQGLQFLFEYFSETQRNKGNFPGRFSGRQFSNSRSEMNVSTLELGDSALYLCASSLRPQETQYFGPGTRLLVL.

This clonotype was seen only a few times. This chain links TRBV3-1 with TRBJ1-1; unclear D gene. The CDR3 totals 12 residues. Trimming took off 3 bases at V and 11 bases at J, with 13 bases between the two ends. Germline V gives CDR1 LGHDT, CDR2 YNNKEL (reference sequence). The CDR3 DNA sequence: TGTGCCAGCAGCCAGGAGGAACAGAGGGCTTTCTTT. Translation gives CASSQEEQRAFF.

The chain recombines TRBV10-3 with TRBJ2-7; 7 bases align to TRBD1. Germline values: CDR1 ENHRY, CDR2 SYGVKD. After removal of 0 bases from V and 3 bases from J, the junction contained 8 bases not matched to a gene. The length of the CDR3 is 16 residues. The CDR3 DNA reads as TGTGCCATCAGTGAGTCGGGGAGACAGGGAAACTACGAGCAGTACTTC. Translation gives CAISESGRQGNYEQYF.

The chain recombines TRBV9 with TRBJ1-1; 7 bases are shared with TRBD1. There are 12 residues in the CDR3. Looked up from germline, CDR1 is SGDLS and CDR2 is YYNGEE. The trim removed 4 bases at V and 8 bases at J, leaving 5 bases unmatched. The CDR3 DNA is TGTGCCAGCAGCCGACAACAGGGGGAAGCTTTCTTT. Translation: CASSRQQGEAFF.

This clonotype has a handful of counts. In DNA, the CDR3 is TGTGCCAGCAGCCAAGTGCGGCAGGGGGCGTGGTCCTACAATGAGCAGTTCTTC. Protein sequence: CASSQVRQGAWSYNEQFF. The rearrangement links TRBV3-1 to TRBJ2-1, with 8 nucleotides matching TRBD1. Trimming removed 1 base from V and 1 base from J; junction bases left unmatched: 9. There are 18 residues in the CDR3. Germline V gene sequence: CDR1 LGHDT, CDR2 YNNKEL (reference sequence).

This clonotype was seen many times. This chain joins TRBV10-3 and TRBJ1-1; D remains ambiguous. Germline-derived CDR1 and CDR2 are ENHRY and SYGVKD. The CDR3 is made up of 14 amino acids. Between the trimmed V and J ends, which lost 4 bases and 0 bases, there was a span of 9 bases. Here the CDR3 reads CAISVGEMNTEAFF. The DNA of the CDR3 is TGTGCCATCAGTGTTGGGGAAATGAACACTGAAGCTTTCTTT.